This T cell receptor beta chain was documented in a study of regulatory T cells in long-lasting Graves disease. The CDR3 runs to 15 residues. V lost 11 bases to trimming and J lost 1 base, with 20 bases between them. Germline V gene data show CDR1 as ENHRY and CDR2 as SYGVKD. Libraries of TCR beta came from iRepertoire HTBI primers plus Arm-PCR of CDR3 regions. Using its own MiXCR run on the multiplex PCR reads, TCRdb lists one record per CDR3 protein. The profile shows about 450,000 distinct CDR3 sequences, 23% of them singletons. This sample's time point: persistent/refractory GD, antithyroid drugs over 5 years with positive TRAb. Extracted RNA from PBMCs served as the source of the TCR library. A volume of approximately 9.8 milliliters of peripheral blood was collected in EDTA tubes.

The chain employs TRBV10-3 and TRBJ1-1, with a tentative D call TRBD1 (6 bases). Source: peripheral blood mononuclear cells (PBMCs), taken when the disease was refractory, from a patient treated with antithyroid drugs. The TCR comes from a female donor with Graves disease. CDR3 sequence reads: CAAKPDRLKNTEAFF. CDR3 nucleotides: TGTGCCGCGAAGCCCGACAGGCTCAAGAACACTGAAGCTTTCTTT.